This T cell receptor (beta chain) was found in a study of OX40 agonist ivuxolimab in advanced cancers. Assay used: immunoSEQ multiplex PCR; TCRdb lists only in-frame clones, some missing. The table has approximately 100,000 clones, around 90% seen once. Between the trimmed V and J ends, which lost 0 bases and 0 bases, there was a span of 14 bases. Germline CDR1 and CDR2: SQVTM and ANQGSEA. CDR3 length: 16 amino acids. This specimen was CD4+ or CD8+ T cells sorted from blood, taken in a trial of the OX40 agonist ivuxolimab. The chain joins TRBV29-1 to TRBJ1-1; D unclear. The receptor comes from an adult with an advanced solid tumor such as melanoma, head and neck, liver or kidney cancer. The CDR3 is CSVEDWGGEVNTEAFF. CDR3 DNA sequence: TGCAGCGTTGAAGATTGGGGTGGGGAAGTGAACACTGAAGCTTTCTTT.